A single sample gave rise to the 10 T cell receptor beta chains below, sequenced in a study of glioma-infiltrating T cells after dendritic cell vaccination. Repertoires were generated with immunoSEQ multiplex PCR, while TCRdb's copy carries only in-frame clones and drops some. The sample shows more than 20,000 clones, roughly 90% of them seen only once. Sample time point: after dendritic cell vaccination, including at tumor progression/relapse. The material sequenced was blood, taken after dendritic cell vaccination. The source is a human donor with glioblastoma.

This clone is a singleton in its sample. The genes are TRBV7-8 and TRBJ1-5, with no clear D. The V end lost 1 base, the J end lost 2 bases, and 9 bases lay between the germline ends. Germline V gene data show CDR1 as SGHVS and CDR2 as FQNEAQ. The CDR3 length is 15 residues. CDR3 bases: TGTGCCAGCAGCTTAGAAGGGAGAGGCAATCAGCCCCAGCATTTT. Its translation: CASSLEGRGNQPQHF.

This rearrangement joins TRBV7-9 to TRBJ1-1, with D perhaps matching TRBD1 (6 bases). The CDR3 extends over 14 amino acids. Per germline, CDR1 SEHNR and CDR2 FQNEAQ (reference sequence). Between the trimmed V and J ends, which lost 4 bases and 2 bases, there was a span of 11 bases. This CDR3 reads CASSSWDTNTEAFF. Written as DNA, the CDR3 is TGTGCCAGCAGCTCCTGGGACACAAACACTGAAGCTTTCTTT.

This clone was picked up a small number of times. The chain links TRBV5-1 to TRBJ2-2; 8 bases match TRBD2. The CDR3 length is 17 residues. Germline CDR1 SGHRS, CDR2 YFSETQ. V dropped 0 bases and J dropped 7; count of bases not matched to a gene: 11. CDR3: CASSLDFCGGRGGELFF. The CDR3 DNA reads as TGCGCCAGCAGCTTGGATTTCTGCGGGGGGCGAGGCGGGGAGCTGTTTTTT.

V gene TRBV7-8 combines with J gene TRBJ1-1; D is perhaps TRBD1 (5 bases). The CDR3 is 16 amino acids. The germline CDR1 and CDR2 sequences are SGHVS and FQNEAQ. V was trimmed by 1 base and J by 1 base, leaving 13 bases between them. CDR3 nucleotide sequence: TGTGCCAGCAGCTTAGTTGTTTCAGGGAAGAACACTGAAGCTTTCTTT. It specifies CASSLVVSGKNTEAFF.

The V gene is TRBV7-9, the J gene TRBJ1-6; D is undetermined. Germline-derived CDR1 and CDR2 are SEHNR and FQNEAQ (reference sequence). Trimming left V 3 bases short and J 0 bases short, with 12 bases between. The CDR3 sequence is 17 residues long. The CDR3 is CASSFGVGSSYNSPLHF. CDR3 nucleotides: TGTGCCAGCAGCTTTGGAGTAGGGAGCTCCTATAATTCACCCCTCCACTTT. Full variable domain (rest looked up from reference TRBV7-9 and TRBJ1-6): DTGVSQNPRHKITKRGQNVTFRCDPISEHNRLYWYRQTLGQGPEFLTYFQNEAQLEKSRLLSDRFSAERPKGSFSTLEIQRTEQGDSAMYLCASSFGVGSSYNSPLHFGNGTRLTVT.

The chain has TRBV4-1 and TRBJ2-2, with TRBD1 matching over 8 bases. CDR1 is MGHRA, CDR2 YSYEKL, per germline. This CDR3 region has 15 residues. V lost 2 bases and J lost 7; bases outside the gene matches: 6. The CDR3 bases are TGCGCCAGCAGCCAACTTGGGACAGGTGTCGGGGAGCTGTTTTTT. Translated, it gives CASSQLGTGVGELFF.

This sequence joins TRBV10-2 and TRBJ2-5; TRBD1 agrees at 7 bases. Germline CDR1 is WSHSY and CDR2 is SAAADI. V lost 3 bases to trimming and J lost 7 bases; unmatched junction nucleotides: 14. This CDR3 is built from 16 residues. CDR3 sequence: CASSELSRQGFGTQYF. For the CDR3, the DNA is TGCGCCAGCAGTGAACTATCAAGACAGGGTTTCGGGACCCAGTACTTC.

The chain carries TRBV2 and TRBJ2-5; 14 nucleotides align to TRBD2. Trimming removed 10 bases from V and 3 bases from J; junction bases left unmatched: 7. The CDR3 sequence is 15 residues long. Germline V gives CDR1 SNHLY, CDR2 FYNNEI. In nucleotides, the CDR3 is TGTGCCACCAGGACTAGCGGGGGGTTAGAAGAGACCCAGTACTTC. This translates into CATRTSGGLEETQYF.

Here the CDR3 reads CASSFDRTDTQYF. Here the CDR3 DNA reads TGTGCCAGCAGCTTCGATCGGACAGATACGCAGTATTTT. The genes are TRBV11-2 and TRBJ2-3; D is uncertain. V lost 3 bases to trimming and J lost 3 bases, with 7 bases between them. Germline CDR1 SGHAT, CDR2 FQNNGV. The CDR3 is 13 amino acids. The full variable domain, in which reference TRBV11-2 and TRBJ2-3 provide the parts outside the CDR3, is EAGVAQSPRYKIIEKRQSVAFWCNPISGHATLYWYQQILGQGPKLLIQFQNNGVVDDSQLPKDRFSAERLKGVDSTLKIQPAKLEDSAVYLCASSFDRTDTQYFGPGTRLTVL.

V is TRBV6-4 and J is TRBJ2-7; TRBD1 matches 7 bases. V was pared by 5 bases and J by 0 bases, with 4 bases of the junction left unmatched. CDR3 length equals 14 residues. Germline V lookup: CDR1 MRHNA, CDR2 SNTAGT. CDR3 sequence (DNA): TGTGCCAGCAGTCCCGGGACAGACTCCTACGAGCAGTACTTC. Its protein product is CASSPGTDSYEQYF.